Listed below are T cell receptor beta chains from one sample, sequenced in a study of beta chain features in type 1 diabetes. Here immunoSEQ multiplex PCR was the method, and the copy in TCRdb shows in-frame clones only, minus some. The sample holds hundreds of thousands of clones, about a sixth seen once. Sequenced material: naive CD4+ T cells from blood. These receptors were obtained from a woman aged 18-29 years in good health. Both conserved end residues are part of each CDR3. Size values are once, few and many counts, or a class for expanded clones, and some rows have none.

few | TRBV5-1 | CASSFPGVWFENEQFF
. | TRBV7-9 | CASSRTGAAYEQYF
. | TRBV5-1 | CASSPGRMNTEAFF
few | TRBV7-2 | CASSLGSIDTQYF
. | TRBV28 | CASSLMGYNEQFF
. | TRBV28 | CASSPGGRGYEQYF
few | TRBV14 | CASSQDGGRFYGYTF
few | TRBV9 | CASSVLSGVGYTF
few | TRBV28 | CASTPAPGSSYEQYF
. | TRBV18 | CASSPPAREYF
few | TRBV4-3 | CASSQDVGTSGMGDTQYF
. | TRBV2 | CASSDLHSGANVLTF
. | TRBV6-5 | CASSRTGGNTGELFF